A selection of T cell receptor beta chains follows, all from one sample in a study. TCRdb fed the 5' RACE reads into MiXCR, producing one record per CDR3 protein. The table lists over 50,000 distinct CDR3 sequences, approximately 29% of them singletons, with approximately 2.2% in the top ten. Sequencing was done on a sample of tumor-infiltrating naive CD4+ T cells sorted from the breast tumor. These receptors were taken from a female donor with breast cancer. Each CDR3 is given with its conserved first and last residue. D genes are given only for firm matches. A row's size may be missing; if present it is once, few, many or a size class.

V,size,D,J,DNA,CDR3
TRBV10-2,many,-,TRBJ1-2,TGCGCCAGCAGTGAAGGGGGGGCTAACTATGGCTACACCTTC,CASSEGGANYGYTF
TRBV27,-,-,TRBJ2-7,TGTGCCAGCAGTTTGGGTCAGGGTCTCTACGAGCAGTACTTC,CASSLGQGLYEQYF
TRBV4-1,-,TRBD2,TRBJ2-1,TGCGCCAGCAGCAGAGGGGGACTAGCGGGAGGGCGCGACGAGCAGTTCTTC,CASSRGGLAGGRDEQFF
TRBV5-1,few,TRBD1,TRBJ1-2,TGCGCCAGCAGCTTTACAGGGGGTATCGACTATGGCTACACCTTC,CASSFTGGIDYGYTF
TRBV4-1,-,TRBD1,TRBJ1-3,TGCGCCAGCAGCCAGGACAGGGAGGCCGGAAACACCATATATTTT,CASSQDREAGNTIYF
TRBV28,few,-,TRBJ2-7,TGTGCCAGCAGTTCCACCGAGAGGGGACCCTACGAGCAGTACTTC,CASSSTERGPYEQYF
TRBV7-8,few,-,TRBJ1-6,TGTGCCAGCAGCTTAAATCGCGGGAACGGCTCACCCCTCCACTTT,CASSLNRGNGSPLHF
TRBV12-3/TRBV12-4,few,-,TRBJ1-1,TGTGCCAGCATTAATGAACAGATGAACACTGAAGCTTTCTTT,CASINEQMNTEAFF
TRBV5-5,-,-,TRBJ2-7,TGTGCCAGCAGCCGCAGTTTGGACGAGCAGTACTTC,CASSRSLDEQYF
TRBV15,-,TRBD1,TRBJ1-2,TGTGCCACCAGCAGGACAGACAGGGATGGCTACACCTTC,CATSRTDRDGYTF
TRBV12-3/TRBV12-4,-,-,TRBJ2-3,TGTGCCAGCAGTTTCCTTCTGGGCACAGATACGCAGTATTTT,CASSFLLGTDTQYF
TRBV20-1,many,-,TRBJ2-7,TGCAGTGCTAGCGCCATGGAGCCACGCTACGAGCAGTACTTC,CSASAMEPRYEQYF
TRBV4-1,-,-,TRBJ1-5,TGCGCCAGCAGCCAAGATCACTCGCAGCCCCAGCATTTT,CASSQDHSQPQHF
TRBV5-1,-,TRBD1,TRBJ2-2,TGCGCCAGCAGCGTACAGGGGGCAGACACCGGGGAGCTGTTTTTT,CASSVQGADTGELFF